Below are 15 T cell receptor beta chains sequenced from a single sample in a study of blood T cells in healthy people across ages. Through a sample-barcoded 5' primer and a J-beta primer mix, a second PCR was run for about 7 to 12 cycles. MiXCR was run by TCRdb on the 5' RACE reads, yielding one entry per CDR3 protein. The table shows more than 650,000 distinct CDR3 sequences, with 20% to 25% occurring only once. Sequenced sample: blood. Receptors originate from a man between 65 and 80 years old in good health.

Concerning this clonotype itself: An end of the junction does not agree with germline; a read error may underlie this. This chain uses TRBV20-1 with TRBJ2-5; 10 bases align to TRBD2. The germline gives CDR1 DFQATT, CDR2 SNEGSKA (reference sequence). The CDR3 consists of 13 residues. Written as DNA, the CDR3 is TGCAGTGCCCGGACTAGCGGAGGAGAGACCAAGTACTTC. Amino acid sequence: CSARTSGGETKYF.

The chain couples TRBV7-2 to TRBJ2-3, with a tentative D call TRBD1 (6 bases). CDR1 and CDR2 (germline): SGHTA, FQGNSA. V was shortened by 5 bases and J by 1 base, with 19 bases between the two germline ends. This CDR3 spans 17 amino acids. The CDR3 loop is CASSPMGASFGTDTQYF. The DNA for the CDR3 is TGTGCCAGCAGCCCGATGGGGGCTAGCTTTGGCACAGATACGCAGTATTTT.

This clonotype was counted only a few times. One end of the junction varies from germline; a read error may be responsible. V gene TRBV24-1 combines with J gene TRBJ2-7, with D perhaps matching TRBD2 (7 bases). Germline V gene sequence: CDR1 KGHDR, CDR2 SFDVKD. The CDR3 extends over 14 amino acids. The DNA for the CDR3 is TGTGCCACCAGAAGTGGGGGGGGGCGCAATGAGCGGTTCTTC. Translation gives CATRSGGGRNERFF.

The sample holds a few counts of this clonotype. This chain links TRBV7-8 with TRBJ2-7; D perhaps matches TRBD2 (7 bases). Germline values: CDR1 SGHVS, CDR2 FQNEAQ. This CDR3 region has 13 residues. The CDR3 spells CASSKGGAYEQHV. CDR3 sequence (DNA): TGTGCCAGCAGCAAAGGGGGGGCCTACGAGCAGCACGTC.

This clonotype has just a few counts. The chain employs TRBV28 and TRBJ2-2; 10 bases align to TRBD1. The CDR3 has 14 residues. CDR1 MDHEN and CDR2 SYDVKM come from the germline V gene. Unmatched junction bases numbered 5, after V lost 10 bases and J lost 3 bases. CDR3 loop: CATLGTGDTGELFF. For the CDR3, the DNA is TGTGCCACCCTAGGGACAGGGGACACCGGGGAGCTGTTTTTT.

This clonotype appeared a single time. The chain has TRBV7-3 and TRBJ1-2; D might be TRBD1 (5 bases). The germline gives CDR1 SGHTA, CDR2 FQGTGA. V was shortened by 5 bases and J by 4 bases, with 17 bases between the two germline ends. This CDR3 is built from 15 residues. CDR3 DNA: TGTGCCAGCAGCCCCGTGGAGGGGCAACCCTATGGCTACACCTTC. This translates into CASSPVEGQPYGYTF.

This clonotype was counted a few times. This rearrangement joins TRBV6-6 to TRBJ1-1; no definite D call. Deletions cut 3 bases from V and 3 bases from J, with 23 bases between. Germline V gives CDR1 MNHNY, CDR2 SVGAGI (reference sequence). The CDR3 has 18 residues. The CDR3: CASSYEVRGRRADTEAFF. CDR3 coding DNA: TGTGCCAGCAGTTATGAAGTCCGAGGGAGAAGGGCTGACACTGAAGCTTTCTTT.

The chain has TRBV20-1 and TRBJ2-3, with D possibly being TRBD2 (8 bases). Per germline, CDR1 DFQATT and CDR2 SNEGSKA (reference sequence). This CDR3 has 15 residues. The V end was cut by 6 bases, the J end by 4 bases, with 20 bases between. The CDR3 DNA is TGCAGTGCGACGACGGGAGGGGGCCTCCCAGATACGCAGTATTTT. Translating it yields CSATTGGGLPDTQYF.

This chain uses TRBV6-6 with TRBJ1-6; 9 bases map to TRBD1. Trimming removed 6 bases from V and 6 bases from J; junction bases left unmatched: 6. The CDR3 is 15 residues long. Germline V gene data show CDR1 as MNHNY and CDR2 as SVGAGI (reference sequence). The CDR3 sequence is CASSTRTGANSPLHF. In nucleotides, the CDR3 is TGTGCCAGCAGCACACGGACAGGGGCTAATTCACCCCTCCACTTT.

J is TRBJ2-1 and V is TRBV11-2; D gene unclear. The CDR3 is made up of 14 amino acids. The germline CDR1 and CDR2 sequences are SGHAT and FQNNGV. Trimming pared 5 bases from V and 5 bases from J, leaving 13 bases between. This CDR3 is CASSDRVLHNEQFF. CDR3 nucleotide sequence: TGTGCCAGCAGCGATAGAGTTTTACACAATGAGCAGTTCTTC.

Many counts were recorded for this clonotype. The V gene is TRBV29-1, the J gene TRBJ1-2; TRBD1 matches 7 bases. The CDR3 spans 11 residues. CDR1 and CDR2 from the germline V gene are SQVTM and ANQGSEA. Trimming cost V 7 bases and J 5 bases; bases outside gene matches: 4. For the CDR3, the DNA is TGCAGCGCCGAACAGGGGTATGGCTACACCTTC. Its translation: CSAEQGYGYTF.

The genes are TRBV28 and TRBJ2-4; D gene ambiguous. The CDR3 has 12 residues. Germline lookup yields CDR1 MDHEN and CDR2 SYDVKM. Trimming pared 10 bases from V and 0 bases from J, leaving 7 bases between. In DNA form, the CDR3 reads TGTGCCATACAGATAGCCAAAAACATTCAGTACTTC. Protein sequence: CAIQIAKNIQYF. Full variable domain (rest looked up from reference TRBV28 and TRBJ2-4): DVKVTQSSRYLVKRTGEKVFLECVQDMDHENMFWYRQDPGLGLRLIYFSYDVKMKEKGDIPEGYSVSREKKERFSLILESASTNQTSMYLCAIQIAKNIQYFGAGTRLSVL.

This clonotype occurred once. This chain uses TRBV7-8 with TRBJ2-7, with TRBD1 matching over 7 bases. The ends lost 8 bases at V and 3 bases at J; junction bases unmatched: 10. This CDR3 is built from 14 residues. Looked up from germline, CDR1 is SGHVS and CDR2 is FQNEAQ. The CDR3 bases are TGTGCCAGCCTGAACAAAGGGACAGACTACGAGCAGTACTTC. It encodes CASLNKGTDYEQYF.

There are a few counts of this clonotype. The chain is built from TRBV5-1 and TRBJ2-1; possible D gene TRBD1, 7 bases. V shed 6 bases and J shed 0 bases, with 19 bases lying between them. CDR1 and CDR2 from the germline V gene are SGHRS and YFSETQ. CDR3 length equals 17 residues. The CDR3 DNA reads as TGCGCCAGCAAGCAGGGGGGACACCTGAACTCCTACAATGAGCAGTTCTTC. This encodes CASKQGGHLNSYNEQFF.

This clonotype was detected a few times. This sequence joins TRBV2 and TRBJ1-5, with D possibly matching TRBD1 (5 bases). Trimming removed 7 bases at V and 3 bases at J, with 10 bases between. Germline CDR1 SNHLY, CDR2 FYNNEI. CDR3 length: 13 residues. CDR3 amino acids: CASTLTDNQPQHF. CDR3 nucleotide sequence: TGTGCCAGCACACTGACAGACAATCAGCCCCAGCATTTT. Full variable domain (rest looked up from reference TRBV2 and TRBJ1-5): EPEVTQTPSHQVTQMGQEVILRCVPISNHLYFYWYRQILGQKVEFLVSFYNNEISEKSEIFDDQFSVERPDGSNFTLKIRSTKLEDSAMYFCASTLTDNQPQHFGDGTRLSIL.